Presented here are 12 T cell receptor beta chains from one specimen sequenced in a study of shared clonotypes between healthy human individuals. The repertoire was sequenced with immunoSEQ multiplex PCR; TCRdb's copy has only in-frame clones and lacks some. This repertoire shows 740,000 or so clones, around four fifths found once; its top ten account for around 2%. The sequenced material came from memory CD4+ T cells sorted from blood. Subset meaning: CD45RA-negative fraction. All receptors come from a woman in her 30s in good health.

This clone has just a few counts. The chain recombines TRBV18 with TRBJ1-5; D ambiguous. Germline V gives CDR1 KGHSH, CDR2 LQKENI. The CDR3 has 15 amino acids. The V end was cut by 3 bases, the J end by 4 bases, with 13 bases between. This CDR3 reads CASSPGRNTNQPQHF. For the CDR3, the DNA is TGTGCCAGCTCACCGGGGAGGAATACAAATCAGCCCCAGCATTTT. The full variable domain, its missing parts supplied by reference TRBV18 and TRBJ1-5, is NAGVMQNPRHLVRRRGQEARLRCSPMKGHSHVYWYRQLPEEGLKFMVYLQKENIIDESGMPKERFSAEFPKEGPSILRIQQVVRGDSAAYFCASSPGRNTNQPQHFGDGTRLSIL.

This sequence joins TRBV5-5 and TRBJ2-3; perhaps TRBD1 as D (6 bases). Trimming shortened V by 2 bases and J by 7 bases, and 8 bases separated the two germline ends. This CDR3 is built from 12 residues. Looked up from germline, CDR1 is SGHKS and CDR2 is YYEKEE (reference sequence). CDR3 nucleotide sequence: TGTGCCAGCAGCTTACAGGGCTATACGCAGTATTTT. This sequence encodes CASSLQGYTQYF.

This clone was counted ten times or more. V is TRBV25-1 and J is TRBJ2-1; a weak D match, TRBD2 (6 bases). The ends were cut back, 1 base at V and 6 bases at J, with 13 bases in the middle. The length of the CDR3 is 15 residues. Germline V CDR1 and CDR2: MGHDK, SYGVNS. The CDR3 DNA reads as TGTGCCAGCAGTGAATCCAGGGAGGCCACCAATGAGCAGTTCTTC. Translation gives CASSESREATNEQFF.

This chain joins TRBV4-2 and TRBJ1-1, with D unclear. Germline loops: CDR1 LGHNA, CDR2 YNFKEQ. V lost 1 base to trimming and J lost 1 base, with 10 bases between them. The CDR3 extends over 15 amino acids. CDR3 in amino acids: CASSQVAGQNTEAFF. Here the CDR3 DNA reads TGTGCCAGCAGCCAAGTGGCAGGCCAGAACACTGAAGCTTTCTTT.

The chain couples TRBV7-9 to TRBJ1-4; tentatively, D is TRBD1 (6 bases). The CDR3 length is 16 residues. CDR1 and CDR2 (germline): SEHNR, FQNEAQ (reference sequence). Trimming stripped 5 bases from V and 6 bases from J, with 19 bases between. CDR3 loop: CASSPPSGGAYEKLFF. The CDR3, as DNA: TGTGCCAGCAGCCCCCCAAGCGGGGGCGCCTATGAAAAACTGTTTTTT.

This clone came up many times. This chain uses TRBV5-1 with TRBJ2-5; the D gene could be TRBD1 or TRBD2 (5 bases each). The CDR3 totals 14 residues. The germline CDR1 and CDR2 sequences are SGHRS and YFSETQ. V was trimmed by 3 bases and J by 2 bases, leaving 11 bases between them. The CDR3 sequence is CASSSRGPQETQYF. The CDR3 nucleotides read TGCGCCAGCAGCTCGAGGGGCCCGCAAGAGACCCAGTACTTC.

This clone was counted only a few times. The chain combines TRBV11-1 with TRBJ1-1; a possible D gene is TRBD1 (6 bases). This CDR3 is built from 12 residues. Germline CDR1 and CDR2: SGHAT and FQDESV (reference sequence). Deletions cut 5 bases from V and 14 bases from J, with 18 bases between. This chain's CDR3 is CASSGQQGFPFF. CDR3 bases: TGTGCCAGCAGCGGCCAACAGGGTTTCCCCTTCTTT.

Comment on this clone: Other DNA sequences in this specimen translate into the identical CDR3. This chain uses TRBV4-2 with TRBJ2-5; no reliable D call. This CDR3 region has 11 residues. CDR1 is LGHNA, CDR2 YNFKEQ, per germline. Trimming took off 4 bases at V and 2 bases at J, with 2 bases between the two ends. The CDR3 region is CASSRQETQYF. CDR3 nucleotide sequence: TGTGCCAGCAGCCGGCAAGAGACCCAGTACTTC.

The chain links TRBV5-1 to TRBJ2-1; TRBD2 is a possible D gene (5 bases). Looked up from germline, CDR1 is SGHRS and CDR2 is YFSETQ. V was shortened by 4 bases and J by 0 bases, with 17 bases between the two germline ends. The CDR3 is 17 residues long. DNA for the CDR3: TGCGCCAGCAGCCCCCTAGCAGCTAGGAGCTCCTACAATGAGCAGTTCTTC. As protein: CASSPLAARSSYNEQFF.

The genes are TRBV28 and TRBJ1-4; D is uncertain. Germline V gene data show CDR1 as MDHEN and CDR2 as SYDVKM. The CDR3 has 15 residues. Trimming shortened V by 1 base and J by 8 bases, and 14 bases separated the two germline ends. CDR3 in amino acids: CASSLSQWAGEKLFF. For the CDR3, the DNA is TGTGCCAGCAGTTTATCCCAGTGGGCGGGGGAAAAACTGTTTTTT. Complete variable domain (other parts from reference TRBV28 and TRBJ1-4): DVKVTQSSRYLVKRTGEKVFLECVQDMDHENMFWYRQDPGLGLRLIYFSYDVKMKEKGDIPEGYSVSREKKERFSLILESASTNQTSMYLCASSLSQWAGEKLFFGSGTQLSVL.

V usage is TRBV18 and J usage is TRBJ1-2; D is unresolved. Looked up from germline, CDR1 is KGHSH and CDR2 is LQKENI. V shed 4 bases and J shed 5 bases, with 14 bases lying between them. This CDR3 contains 14 residues. CDR3 in amino acids: CASSQGLERYGYTF. The CDR3 coding sequence is TGTGCCAGCTCACAAGGGTTGGAGAGGTATGGCTACACCTTC.

This clone was detected many times. This chain uses TRBV25-1 with TRBJ1-2; D is unclear. CDR3 size: 14 residues. V was cut by 6 bases and J by 2 bases, with 13 bases left in between. Germline lookup yields CDR1 MGHDK and CDR2 SYGVNS. The CDR3: CASSPDGTNYGYTF. CDR3 bases: TGTGCCAGCAGCCCGGACGGAACCAACTATGGCTACACCTTC.